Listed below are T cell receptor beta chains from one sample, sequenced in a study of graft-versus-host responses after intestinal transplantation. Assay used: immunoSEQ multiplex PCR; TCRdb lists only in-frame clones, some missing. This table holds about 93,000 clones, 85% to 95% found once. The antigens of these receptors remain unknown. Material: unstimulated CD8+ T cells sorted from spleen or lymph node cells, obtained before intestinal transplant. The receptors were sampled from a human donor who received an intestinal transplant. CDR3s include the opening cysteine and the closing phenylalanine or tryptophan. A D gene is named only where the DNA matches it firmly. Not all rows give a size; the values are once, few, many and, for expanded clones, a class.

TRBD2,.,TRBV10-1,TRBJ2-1,CASSDPGGVEQFF,TGCGCCAGCAGTGACCCGGGGGGGGTTGAGCAGTTCTTC
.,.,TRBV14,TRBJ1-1,CASSQYNRMNTEAFF,TGTGCCAGCAGCCAATACAACAGAATGAACACTGAAGCTTTCTTT
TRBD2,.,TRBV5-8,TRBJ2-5,CASSTSGSALGTQYF,TGTGCCAGCAGCACTAGCGGGAGTGCGTTAGGGACCCAGTACTTC
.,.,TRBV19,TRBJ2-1,CASSIGEFGNEQFF,TGTGCCAGTAGTATCGGGGAATTCGGCAATGAGCAGTTCTTC
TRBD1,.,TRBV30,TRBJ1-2,CAWGTGVGNNTF,TGTGCCTGGGGAACAGGGGTTGGAAATAACACCTTC
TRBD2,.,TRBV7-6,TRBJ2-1,CASSPPREMTSGDYNEQFF,TGTGCCAGCAGCCCGCCAAGGGAAATGACTAGCGGTGATTACAATGAGCAGTTCTTC
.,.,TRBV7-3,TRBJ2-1,CASSLTGNDYNEQFF,TGTGCCAGCAGCTTAACCGGGAATGACTACAATGAGCAGTTCTTC
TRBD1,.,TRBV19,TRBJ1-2,CASSFGTGGNGYTF,TGTGCCAGTAGTTTCGGGACAGGGGGAAATGGCTACACCTTC
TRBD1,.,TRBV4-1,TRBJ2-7,CASSPTGTDYEQYF,TGCGCCAGCAGCCCGACCGGGACAGACTACGAGCAGTACTTC
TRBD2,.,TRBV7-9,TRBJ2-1,CASSSLRLADSYNEQFF,TGTGCCAGCAGCTCCCTCCGTCTAGCGGACTCCTACAATGAGCAGTTCTTC
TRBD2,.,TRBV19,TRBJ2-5,CASSIFAGVRETQYF,TGTGCCAGTAGTATTTTCGCGGGAGTGCGGGAGACCCAGTACTTC
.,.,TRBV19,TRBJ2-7,CASSAGDSYEQYF,TGTGCCAGTAGTGCAGGGGACTCCTACGAGCAGTACTTC
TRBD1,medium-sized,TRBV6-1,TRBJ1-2,CASTLQETGGRGYTF,TGTGCCAGCACCCTACAAGAGACAGGGGGCCGAGGCTACACCTTC
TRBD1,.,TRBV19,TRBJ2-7,CASSRTGNEQYF,TGTGCCAGTAGTAGGACAGGGAACGAGCAGTACTTC
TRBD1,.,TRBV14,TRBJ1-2,CASSYNRQGTYGYTF,TGTGCCAGCAGCTATAACCGACAGGGAACCTATGGCTACACCTTC
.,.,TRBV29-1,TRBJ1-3,CSVKEESLGNTIYF,TGCAGCGTTAAAGAGGAGTCGCTGGGAAACACCATATATTTT
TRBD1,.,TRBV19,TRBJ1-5,CASSIEGDRVNQPQHF,TGTGCCAGTAGTATAGAGGGCGACAGGGTAAATCAGCCCCAGCATTTT
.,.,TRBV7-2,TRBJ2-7,CASSPRGIGGQGVYEQYF,TGTGCCAGCAGCCCTAGGGGTATAGGAGGGCAGGGGGTCTACGAGCAGTACTTC
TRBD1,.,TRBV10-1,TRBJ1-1,CASSDRTGVTEAFF,TGCGCCAGCAGTGACCGGACAGGGGTGACTGAAGCTTTCTTT
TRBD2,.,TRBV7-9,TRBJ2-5,CASSLTSEQETQYF,TGTGCCAGCAGCTTAACTAGCGAACAAGAGACCCAGTACTTC
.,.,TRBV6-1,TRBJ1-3,CASSERGSGWTIYF,TGTGCCAGCAGTGAAAGGGGCAGTGGATGGACCATATATTTT
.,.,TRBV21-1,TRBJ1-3,CASSNLDSPGNTIYF,TGTGCCAGCAGCAACCTGGACAGCCCTGGAAACACCATATATTTT
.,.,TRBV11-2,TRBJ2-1,CASSSTGYNYNEQFF,TGTGCCAGCAGCTCTACAGGTTATAACTACAATGAGCAGTTCTTC
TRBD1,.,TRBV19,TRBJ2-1,CASSIGQGFDEQFF,TGTGCCAGTAGTATTGGACAGGGGTTTGATGAGCAGTTCTTC
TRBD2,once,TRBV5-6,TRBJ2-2,CASSLALGLAGEWAGELFF,TGTGCCAGCAGCTTGGCCTTGGGGCTAGCGGGAGAATGGGCCGGGGAGCTGTTTTTT
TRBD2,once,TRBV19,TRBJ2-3,CASSSTATSRFSDTQYF,TGTGCCAGTAGCTCAACCGCGACTAGCAGGTTTTCAGATACGCAGTATTTT
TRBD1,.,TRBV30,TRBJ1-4,CASTMTGGANEKLFF,TGTGCCTCTACGATGACAGGGGGCGCGAATGAAAAACTGTTTTTT
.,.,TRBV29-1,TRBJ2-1,CSLGSDEQFF,TGCAGCTTGGGCTCGGATGAGCAGTTCTTC
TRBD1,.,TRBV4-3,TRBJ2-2,CASSQKGGGTGELFF,TGCGCCAGCAGCCAAAAAGGGGGCGGAACCGGGGAGCTGTTTTTT
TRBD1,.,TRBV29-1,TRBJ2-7,CSVVRDSSYEQYF,TGCAGCGTGGTCCGGGACAGCTCCTACGAGCAGTACTTC
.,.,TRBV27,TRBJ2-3,CASSPRGGGDTDTQYF,TGTGCCAGCAGTCCAAGGGGGGGAGGAGACACAGATACGCAGTATTTT
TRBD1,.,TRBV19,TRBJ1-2,CASSLGQGGPYGYTF,TGTGCCAGTAGTCTCGGACAGGGAGGTCCTTATGGCTACACCTTC
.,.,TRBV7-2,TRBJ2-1,CASSLAAEAHYNEQFF,TGTGCCAGCAGCTTAGCGGCGGAGGCCCACTACAATGAGCAGTTCTTC
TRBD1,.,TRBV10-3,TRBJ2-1,CAIRDSSYNEQFF,TGTGCCATCCGGGACAGCTCCTACAATGAGCAGTTCTTC
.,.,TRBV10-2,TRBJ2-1,CASGETQGRDEQFF,TGCGCCTCCGGGGAAACACAGGGTCGGGATGAGCAGTTCTTC
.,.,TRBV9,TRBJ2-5,CASSLSGGGETQYF,TGTGCCAGCAGCCTATCGGGGGGCGGGGAGACCCAGTACTTC
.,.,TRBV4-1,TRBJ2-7,CASSQVGRIYEQYF,TGCGCCAGCAGCCAAGTTGGCAGAATCTACGAGCAGTACTTC
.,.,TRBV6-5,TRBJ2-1,CASSYGRELWGNEQFF,TGTGCCAGCAGTTATGGGCGGGAATTGTGGGGCAATGAGCAGTTCTTC
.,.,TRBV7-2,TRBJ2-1,CASSLSSTSSYNEQFF,TGTGCCAGCAGCCTGTCTAGCACCAGCTCCTACAATGAGCAGTTCTTC